The clone carrying this T cell receptor beta chain was detected ten times or more. What it binds is not known. This entry comes from a study of Graves' ophthalmopathy and Graves' hyperthyroidism. Study observations and caveats: Most expanded clonotypes in thyroid above 0.001 frequency also showed up in blood. Built on 13 signatures, a model told ophthalmopathy apart from stable hyperthyroidism with 85% to 90% sensitivity and under 83% specificity.

Stable hyperthyroidism was defined by absence of ophthalmopathy within 18 months of follow-up. RNA transcripts were the source from which TCR beta CDR3 regions were amplified. The library came from an HTBI-primed first-round RT-PCR and a second-round multiplex PCR. MiXCR, run by TCRdb on the multiplex PCR reads, gives a single entry per CDR3 protein. The sample has 600,000 to 650,000 distinct CDR3 sequences, approximately 22% seen once. The clonotype comes from a woman under 30 with stable Graves' hyperthyroidism. Some clones in this sample may be carry-over from other donors' samples. Sequencing input: peripheral blood.

CDR3 sequence (DNA): TGTGCCAGCAGCTGGGGGTTGTTGAGTGGCTACACCTTC. Its protein is CASSWGLLSGYTF. The J gene is TRBJ1-2, the V gene TRBV5-5; a weak D match, TRBD1 (5 bases). The germline CDR1 and CDR2 sequences are SGHKS and YYEKEE (reference sequence). This CDR3 region has 13 residues. V lost 3 bases and J 7 bases, leaving 13 bases between the germline ends.